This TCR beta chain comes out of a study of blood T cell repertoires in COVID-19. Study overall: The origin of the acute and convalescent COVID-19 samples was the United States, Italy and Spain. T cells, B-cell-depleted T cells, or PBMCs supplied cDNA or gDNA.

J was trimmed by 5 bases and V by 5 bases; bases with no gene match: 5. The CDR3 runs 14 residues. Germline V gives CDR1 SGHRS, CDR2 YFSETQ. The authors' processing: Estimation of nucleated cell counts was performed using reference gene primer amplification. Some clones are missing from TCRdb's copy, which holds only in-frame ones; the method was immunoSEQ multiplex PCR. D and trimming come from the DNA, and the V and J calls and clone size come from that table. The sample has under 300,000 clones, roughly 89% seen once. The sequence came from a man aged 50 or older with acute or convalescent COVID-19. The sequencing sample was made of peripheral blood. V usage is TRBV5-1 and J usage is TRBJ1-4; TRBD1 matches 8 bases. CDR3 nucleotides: TGCGCCAGCAGTCCGGGACAGGCGAATGAAAAACTGTTTTTT. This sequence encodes CASSPGQANEKLFF. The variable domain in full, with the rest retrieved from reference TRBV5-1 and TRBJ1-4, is KAGVTQTPRYLIKTRGQQVTLSCSPISGHRSVSWYQQTPGQGLQFLFEYFSETQRNKGNFPGRFSGRQFSNSRSEMNVSTLELGDSALYLCASSPGQANEKLFFGSGTQLSVL.